Presented here are 27 T cell receptor beta chains from one specimen sequenced in a study of blood T cell repertoires in COVID-19 (dated by TCRdb to about 2020). Library preparation was by the immunoSEQ multiplex PCR assay. This immuneACCESS table, as held by TCRdb, lists in-frame sequences with V and J called but not all clones. Of the missing ones, under half trace to an unresolved V gene in checked studies; the others have no known cause. The sample includes approximately 250,000 clones, with more than 80% observed a single time. The ten largest clones capture roughly 4.3% of the sample. Sequencing input: PBMCs or T cells enriched from blood (not recorded which). The source of these receptors is a woman aged 25 to 39 with acute COVID-19.

J is TRBJ1-2 and V is TRBV6-1, with TRBD1 matching 9 bases. The CDR3 runs to 17 residues. The J segment lost 6 bases and the V segment lost 2 bases, leaving 13 bases of the junction unmatched. The germline V gene has CDR1 MNHNS and CDR2 SASEGT. CDR3 region: CASSEFHGGQGIDGYTF. CDR3 DNA: TGTGCCAGCAGTGAATTTCACGGGGGACAGGGAATCGATGGCTACACCTTC.

This rearrangement joins TRBV19 to TRBJ1-2; TRBD1 aligns across 7 bases. Germline V gene data show CDR1 as LNHDA and CDR2 as SQIVND (reference sequence). V shed 0 bases, J shed 4 bases, and the junction held 11 bases outside the gene matches. The CDR3 contains 17 residues. CDR3 residues: CASSIDLKRQGVYGYTF. The CDR3, as DNA: TGTGCCAGTAGTATAGACTTAAAACGACAGGGCGTCTATGGCTACACCTTC.

The count of this clone is one. This chain's CDR3 is CASSELVESQPQHF. In DNA form, the CDR3 reads TGTGCCAGCAGTGAATTAGTTGAAAGTCAGCCCCAGCATTTT. The gene calls are TRBV6-1 and TRBJ1-5; D gene ambiguous. Trimming shortened V by 2 bases and J by 6 bases, and 11 bases separated the two germline ends. This CDR3 has 14 amino acids. CDR1 and CDR2 from the germline V gene are MNHNS and SASEGT.

The chain carries TRBV28 and TRBJ1-5; TRBD1 aligns across 9 bases. V gave up 6 bases and J gave up 7 bases; unmatched junction bases: 7. The CDR3 has 14 amino acids. The germline CDR1 and CDR2 sequences are MDHEN and SYDVKM. CDR3 in DNA: TGTGCCAGCAGGGTTGGGACAGGGTGGCAGCCCCAGCATTTT. It encodes CASRVGTGWQPQHF.

The chain combines TRBV5-1 with TRBJ2-7; 8 nucleotides agree with TRBD1. Germline trimming cut 4 bases from V and 0 bases from J; bases unmatched to any gene: 3. The CDR3 spans 14 residues. Germline CDR1 and CDR2: SGHRS and YFSETQ. CDR3 nucleotides: TGCGCCAGCAGCCCGGACAGGGACTCCTACGAGCAGTACTTC. It encodes CASSPDRDSYEQYF.

The gene calls are TRBV7-9 and TRBJ2-3; 11 bases are shared with TRBD1. The CDR3 is 15 amino acids. With 5 bases clipped from V and 3 bases from J, the junction kept 4 bases outside the gene matches. The germline V gene has CDR1 SEHNR and CDR2 FQNEAQ (reference sequence). CDR3 amino acids: CASSTGTGGTDTQYF. The CDR3 bases are TGTGCCAGCAGCACCGGGACAGGGGGGACAGATACGCAGTATTTT.

A single count supports this clone. The chain combines TRBV24-1 with TRBJ2-7; 8 bases are a match to TRBD1. The CDR3 length is 14 residues. Germline V CDR1 and CDR2: KGHDR, SFDVKD. Trimming took 4 bases from V and 5 from J; bases not matched to a gene: 6. Here the CDR3 DNA reads TGTGCCACCAGTGAATCGGACAGGGTTAACGAGCAGTACTTC. Protein sequence: CATSESDRVNEQYF.

The rearrangement links TRBV5-5 to TRBJ2-7; 8 nucleotides line up with TRBD1. Germline CDR1 and CDR2: SGHKS and YYEKEE (reference sequence). The V segment lost 4 bases and the J segment 6 bases; nucleotides outside the gene matches: 9. This CDR3 has 14 amino acids. In DNA, the CDR3 is TGTGCCAGCAGCATTGACAGGGGACTCCCCGAGCAGTACTTC. Its translation is CASSIDRGLPEQYF.

The chain joins TRBV7-2 to TRBJ2-7; 8 bases line up with TRBD2. Unmatched junction bases numbered 1, after V lost 4 bases and J lost 2 bases. CDR1 and CDR2 (germline): SGHTA, FQGNSA. This CDR3 is 13 amino acids long. The CDR3 DNA sequence: TGTGCCAGCAGCTCGGGACTAGCCTACGAGCAGTACTTC. It specifies CASSSGLAYEQYF.

V is TRBV6-5 and J is TRBJ1-3, with D maybe TRBD1 (6 bases). V lost 5 bases and J lost 0, with 11 bases in between. The CDR3 totals 15 residues. In germline, CDR1 is MNHEY, CDR2 SVGAGI. CDR3 sequence reads: CASSPTGNSGNTIYF. The CDR3 DNA sequence: TGTGCCAGCAGTCCTACAGGGAACTCTGGAAACACCATATATTTT.

The V call is TRBV9, the J call TRBJ1-2, with D hard to call. V shed 4 bases and J shed 8 bases, with 15 bases lying between them. This CDR3 is 13 amino acids long. The V gene's germline CDR1 is SGDLS and CDR2 YYNGEE. CDR3 region: CASSQPGSTGYTF. The CDR3 DNA reads as TGTGCCAGCAGCCAACCGGGGAGTACGGGCTACACCTTC.

V gene TRBV27 combines with J gene TRBJ2-3, with 7 bases lining up with TRBD1. The CDR3 covers 16 residues. Germline CDR1 reads MNHEY; CDR2 reads SMNVEV (reference sequence). V lost 3 bases, J lost 8 bases, and 14 bases stayed unmatched. The CDR3 region has the DNA TGTGCCAGCAGTTTTTTCGCAGGGGGAGATCTCGGTACGCAGTATTTT. It specifies CASSFFAGGDLGTQYF.

J is TRBJ1-5 and V is TRBV2; D is unclear. Germline CDR1 SNHLY, CDR2 FYNNEI. Trimming cost V 8 bases and J 0 bases, with 5 bases left between them. CDR3 length: 12 residues. CDR3 sequence (DNA): TGTGCCAGCGAGAATAGCAATCAGCCCCAGCATTTT. It yields the protein CASENSNQPQHF.

The sample holds one count of this clone. The chain combines TRBV9 with TRBJ2-1; tentative D call: TRBD2 (6 bases). This CDR3 comprises 15 residues. Trimming cost V 0 bases and J 5 bases, with 12 bases left between them. The germline gives CDR1 SGDLS, CDR2 YYNGEE. The DNA for the CDR3 is TGTGCCAGCAGCGTAGAAGGGACTCTTAACAATGAGCAGTTCTTC. As protein: CASSVEGTLNNEQFF.

V usage is TRBV6-4 and J usage is TRBJ2-3, with D possibly being TRBD2 (6 bases). Between the trimmed V and J ends, which lost 6 bases and 6 bases, there was a span of 16 bases. Looked up from germline, CDR1 is MRHNA and CDR2 is SNTAGT. This CDR3 comprises 14 residues. CDR3 coding DNA: TGTGCCAGCAGCCCGGGACTCCCGATGGATACGCAGTATTTT. Translating it yields CASSPGLPMDTQYF.

The chain employs TRBV25-1 and TRBJ1-2; TRBD1 agrees at 9 bases. The CDR3 covers 17 residues. The ends lost 1 base at V and 4 bases at J; junction bases unmatched: 10. The germline CDR1 and CDR2 sequences are MGHDK and SYGVNS. CDR3 sequence: CASSELFGTGTGYGYTF. For the CDR3, the DNA is TGTGCCAGCAGTGAATTGTTCGGGACAGGGACTGGCTATGGCTACACCTTC.

V gene TRBV5-5 combines with J gene TRBJ1-1, with D possibly TRBD1 on 6 matching bases. This CDR3 contains 14 residues. Trimming took 2 bases from V and 7 from J, leaving 15 bases between them. CDR1 is SGHKS, CDR2 YYEKEE, per germline (reference sequence). CDR3 DNA: TGTGCCAGCAGCTTTGGGGACACCCGGAGTGAAGCTTTCTTT. It specifies CASSFGDTRSEAFF.

This chain uses TRBV2 with TRBJ1-5; no firm D call. There are 13 residues in the CDR3. Germline CDR1 is SNHLY and CDR2 is FYNNEI. V was shortened by 4 bases and J by 9 bases, with 13 bases between the two germline ends. CDR3 region: CASSGTALRPQHF. The CDR3, as DNA: TGTGCCAGCAGTGGGACTGCTTTAAGGCCCCAGCATTTT.

With respect to this clone: The same CDR3 also results from other DNA sequences found in this sample. In DNA, the CDR3 is TGTGCCAGCAGTTTATCGTCTTACGAGCAGTACTTC. Translated: CASSLSSYEQYF. The chain combines TRBV28 with TRBJ2-7, with D unclear. CDR1 is MDHEN, CDR2 SYDVKM, per germline. The CDR3 length is 12 residues. The V end was cut by 1 base, the J end by 4 bases, with 5 bases between.

The chain has TRBV24-1 and TRBJ2-3; D unclear. This CDR3 region has 12 residues. Trimming removed 4 bases at V and 8 bases at J, with 9 bases between. Germline V gene sequence: CDR1 KGHDR, CDR2 SFDVKD. CDR3 nucleotide sequence: TGTGCCACCAGTGACCCCAGTGGTACGCAGTATTTT. This gives the protein CATSDPSGTQYF.

The chain joins TRBV9 to TRBJ1-6; D uncertain. Germline CDR1 and CDR2: SGDLS and YYNGEE. The CDR3 runs 16 residues. Trimming stripped 5 bases from V and 0 bases from J, with 12 bases between. The CDR3 here is CASSPTLISYNSPLHF. CDR3 bases: TGTGCCAGCAGTCCTACCCTTATCTCCTATAATTCACCCCTCCACTTT.

The V and J genes are TRBV19 and TRBJ2-6, with TRBD1 identical over 7 bases. CDR1 and CDR2 (germline): LNHDA, SQIVND (reference sequence). J was trimmed by 2 bases and V by 5 bases; bases with no gene match: 6. The CDR3 length is 16 residues. The CDR3 nucleotides read TGTGCCAGTAGTCCCGAGGGGGCGACTGGGGCCAACGTCCTGACTTTC. This codes for CASSPEGATGANVLTF.

The rearrangement joins TRBV11-2 to TRBJ1-2, with a possible D match to TRBD1 (6 bases). The CDR3 is 12 residues long. Per the germline V gene, CDR1 is SGHAT and CDR2 is FQNNGV. V dropped 4 bases and J dropped 6 bases, with 9 bases sitting between them. CDR3 residues: CASSSTGHGYTF. CDR3 coding DNA: TGTGCCAGCAGCTCCACAGGGCATGGCTACACCTTC.

The V call is TRBV29-1, the J call TRBJ2-2; 9 bases are a match to TRBD1. V lost 6 bases to trimming and J lost 3 bases; unmatched junction nucleotides: 11. CDR3 length: 16 amino acids. Germline lookup yields CDR1 SQVTM and CDR2 ANQGSEA. The chain's CDR3 is CSVNNPGQGHTGELFF. The CDR3 DNA reads TGCAGCGTCAACAACCCGGGACAGGGACACACCGGGGAGCTGTTTTTT.

This chain uses TRBV10-3 with TRBJ1-4; 7 bases are shared with TRBD1. The CDR3 is made up of 13 amino acids. V trimming: 6 bases; J trimming: 6 bases; junction bases outside the gene matches: 4. Looked up from germline, CDR1 is ENHRY and CDR2 is SYGVKD. As DNA, the CDR3 is TGTGCCATCAGGACAGGGTCGGATGAAAAACTGTTTTTT. Protein: CAIRTGSDEKLFF.

The chain recombines TRBV6-2 or TRBV6-3 with TRBJ2-1; 8 bases match TRBD2. V lost 5 bases to trimming and J lost 10 bases; unmatched junction nucleotides: 10. The CDR3 sequence is 14 residues long. From germline, CDR1 is MNHEY and CDR2 SVGEGT. CDR3 in amino acids: CASSIAGLAQEQFF. Written as DNA, the CDR3 is TGTGCCAGCAGTATCGCCGGACTAGCCCAAGAGCAGTTCTTC.

The V gene is TRBV12-3 or TRBV12-4, the J gene TRBJ1-2; D is unresolved. CDR3 size: 11 residues. V lost 8 bases and J lost 8, with 12 bases in between. The CDR3 here is CASFSVGGYTF. CDR3 bases: TGTGCCAGCTTCTCGGTCGGGGGCTACACCTTC.